The 16 T cell receptor beta chains presented below share a single source sample, sequenced in a study of neurological immune-mediated disorders. TCRdb itself ran the 5' RACE reads through MiXCR, one entry per CDR3 protein. This table holds under 80,000 distinct CDR3 sequences, 4% to 6% found once. The specimen was PBMCs. These receptors all come from a woman aged 50 to 60 with multiple sclerosis.

This clonotype was found a few times. One junction end disagrees with the germline gene, perhaps due to a read error. V gene TRBV20-1 combines with J gene TRBJ1-5; D gene ambiguous. Germline CDR1 DFQATT, CDR2 SNEGSKA (reference sequence). The CDR3 runs to 16 residues. The CDR3 spells CSARVPAGYSNQPQNF. In DNA form, the CDR3 reads TGCAGTGCTAGAGTTCCAGCCGGGTATTCTAATCAGCCCCAGAATTTT.

This clonotype has ten or more counts. The chain combines TRBV3-1 with TRBJ2-5; TRBD2 matches at 13 bases. Losses at the gene ends were 4 bases for V and 2 bases for J; bases not matched to a gene: 1. Germline loops: CDR1 LGHDT, CDR2 YNNKEL (reference sequence). CDR3 length equals 15 residues. The CDR3 sequence: CASSRGLAGQETQYF. DNA for the CDR3: TGTGCCAGCAGCCGGGGACTAGCGGGGCAAGAGACCCAGTACTTC.

Concerning this clonotype: This sequence may be a read error, since a much larger clone differs from it by one base. V is TRBV7-9 and J is TRBJ1-4, with D unresolved. This CDR3 has 13 amino acids. The germline V gene has CDR1 SEHNR and CDR2 FQNEAQ (reference sequence). The CDR3 reads CVSSLKDFGKLFF. The CDR3 bases are TGTGTCAGCAGCCTGAAGGACTTCGGAAAACTGTTTTTT.

This clonotype appeared a few times. The chain recombines TRBV5-6 with TRBJ2-7; D ambiguous. V was trimmed by 2 bases and J by 5 bases, leaving 11 bases between them. The germline gives CDR1 SGHDT, CDR2 YYEEEE. The CDR3 contains 13 residues. This CDR3 reads CASSFAALDEQYF. As DNA, the CDR3 is TGTGCCAGCAGCTTTGCGGCCCTCGACGAGCAGTACTTC.

This clonotype was recorded many times. The rearrangement links TRBV20-1 to TRBJ1-2, with D hard to call. The CDR3 totals 14 residues. Deletions cut 3 bases from V and 8 bases from J, with 19 bases between. Germline CDR1 is DFQATT and CDR2 is SNEGSKA (reference sequence). The CDR3 DNA reads TGCAGTGCTAGTGGCTTTCCAACTATGTACGGCTACACCTTC. Encoded protein: CSASGFPTMYGYTF.

This clonotype has at least ten counts. Mismatch with germline at one junction end may stem from a read error. V and J are TRBV5-1 and TRBJ1-5, with a tentative D call TRBD1 (5 bases). The CDR3 extends over 13 amino acids. CDR1 SGHRS and CDR2 YFSETQ come from the germline V gene. The CDR3 loop is CASSLEGNQPQNF. Written as DNA, the CDR3 is TGCGCCAGCAGCTTGGAGGGGAATCAGCCCCAGAATTTT. Full variable domain (missing parts from reference TRBV5-1 and TRBJ1-5): KAGVTQTPRYLIKTRGQQVTLSCSPISGHRSVSWYQQTPGQGLQFLFEYFSETQRNKGNFPGRFSGRQFSNSRSEMNVSTLELGDSALYLCASSLEGNQPQNFGDGTRLSIL.

This clonotype was seen at least ten times. The chain couples TRBV20-1 to TRBJ2-3, with 10 bases fitting TRBD2. The CDR3 has 14 amino acids. Germline lookup yields CDR1 DFQATT and CDR2 SNEGSKA (reference sequence). V trimming: 5 bases; J trimming: 4 bases; junction bases outside the gene matches: 6. The CDR3 spells CSASSGGAADTQYF. CDR3 nucleotides: TGCAGTGCTTCTAGCGGGGGCGCCGCAGATACGCAGTATTTT.

This clonotype was found many times. The chain joins TRBV20-1 to TRBJ2-5; 11 nucleotides line up with TRBD2. Germline trimming cut 3 bases from V and 2 bases from J; bases unmatched to any gene: 5. Germline loops: CDR1 DFQATT, CDR2 SNEGSKA (reference sequence). The CDR3 extends over 15 amino acids. The CDR3 region is CSARDVAGGQETQYF. In DNA, the CDR3 is TGCAGTGCTAGGGATGTAGCGGGGGGGCAAGAGACCCAGTACTTC.

This clonotype was seen at least ten times. The chain has TRBV3-1 and TRBJ1-6; D possibly corresponds to TRBD1 (6 bases). CDR3 length equals 14 residues. Germline V gene lookup returns CDR1 LGHDT and CDR2 YNNKEL (reference sequence). Trimming left V 4 bases short and J 5 bases short, with 9 bases between. CDR3 protein: CASSLRQDNSPLHF. As DNA, the CDR3 is TGTGCCAGCAGCCTAAGACAGGATAATTCACCCCTCCACTTT.

At least ten counts were recorded for this clonotype. The rearrangement uses TRBV5-1 and TRBJ2-5, with D tentatively TRBD1 or TRBD2 (5 bases each). Germline loops: CDR1 SGHRS, CDR2 YFSETQ. Deletions cut 4 bases from V and 5 bases from J, with 24 bases between. The CDR3 runs to 17 residues. Here the CDR3 DNA reads TGCGCCAGCAGCCCGCGGTTTATAGGGGCGCGCGGGGAGACCCAGTACTTC. It codes for CASSPRFIGARGETQYF.

This clonotype was recorded many times. The chain links TRBV6-6 to TRBJ1-5; D remains ambiguous. Germline lookup yields CDR1 MNHNY and CDR2 SVGAGI (reference sequence). Deletions cut 3 bases from V and 3 bases from J, with 15 bases between. The CDR3 has 16 amino acids. Here the CDR3 reads CASSYRATPSNQPQHF. The CDR3 DNA reads TGTGCCAGCAGTTATCGGGCCACTCCATCCAATCAGCCCCAGCATTTT.

This clonotype was recorded at least ten times. For the CDR3, the DNA is TGCAGTGCTAGAGATTTGGGCAGGGAGAACACTGAAGCTTTCTTT. Protein product: CSARDLGRENTEAFF. V and J are TRBV20-1 and TRBJ1-1, with D perhaps matching TRBD1 (5 bases). Between the trimmed V and J ends, which lost 0 bases and 1 base, there was a span of 12 bases. Germline V lookup: CDR1 DFQATT, CDR2 SNEGSKA (reference sequence). This CDR3 has 15 amino acids.

This clonotype was seen ten or more times. The chain employs TRBV5-1 and TRBJ2-1; D perhaps matches TRBD1 (5 bases). The ends were cut back, 0 bases at V and 4 bases at J, with 11 bases in the middle. CDR3 length: 15 residues. Germline V CDR1 and CDR2: SGHRS, YFSETQ. CDR3 residues: CASSLEGVGYNEQFF. DNA for the CDR3: TGCGCCAGCAGCTTGGAAGGGGTAGGGTACAATGAGCAGTTCTTC.

In this sample, this clonotype turned up many times. The genes are TRBV20-1 and TRBJ2-5; D tentatively fits TRBD1 or TRBD2 (5 bases each). The CDR3 has 11 residues. Germline lookup yields CDR1 DFQATT and CDR2 SNEGSKA (reference sequence). Trimming cost V 4 bases and J 6 bases, with 9 bases left between them. The CDR3 reads CSANGGQTQYF. CDR3 nucleotide sequence: TGCAGTGCTAATGGGGGACAGACCCAGTACTTC.

V and J are TRBV20-1 and TRBJ2-7, with 9 bases fitting TRBD1. The germline CDR1 and CDR2 sequences are DFQATT and SNEGSKA (reference sequence). J was trimmed by 3 bases and V by 6 bases; bases with no gene match: 3. The CDR3 extends over 12 amino acids. In DNA, the CDR3 is TGCAGTGCCGGGGACAGGGTCTACGAGCAGTACTTC. Protein: CSAGDRVYEQYF.

This clonotype was seen many times. The chain has TRBV24-1 and TRBJ2-3; the D is unclear. The CDR3 has 12 residues. V was clipped by 7 bases and J by 2 bases, with 6 bases between them. CDR1 is KGHDR and CDR2 is SFDVKD in the germline V gene. CDR3 sequence: CATRGPTDTQYF. The CDR3 DNA reads TGTGCCACCAGGGGTCCCACAGATACGCAGTATTTT.